A single sample gave rise to the 9 T cell receptor beta chains below, sequenced in a study of OX40 agonist ivuxolimab in advanced cancers. Some clones are missing from TCRdb's copy, which holds only in-frame ones; the method was immunoSEQ multiplex PCR. The sample includes around 100,000 clones, around 87% of them seen just once. This material consisted of CD4+ or CD8+ T cells sorted from blood, taken in a trial of the OX40 agonist ivuxolimab. These receptor sequences come from an adult with an advanced solid tumor such as melanoma, head and neck, liver or kidney cancer.

This clone was counted a single time. The chain has TRBV14 and TRBJ1-2; a weak D match, TRBD1 (6 bases). The CDR3 consists of 15 residues. Deletions cut 1 base from V and 7 bases from J, with 16 bases between. The V gene's germline CDR1 is SGHDN and CDR2 FVKESK. The DNA of the CDR3 is TGTGCCAGCAGCCAAGTACGGGGGGCGTCAGGTGGCTACACCTTC. It codes for CASSQVRGASGGYTF.

CDR3 DNA: TGCAGCACAAGGGGGGGACACACGAACACTGAAGCTTTCTTT. This codes for CSTRGGHTNTEAFF. This rearrangement joins TRBV29-1 to TRBJ1-1, with D possibly matching TRBD1 (6 bases). This CDR3 region has 14 residues. Trimming cost V 8 bases and J 1 base, with 17 bases left between them. The germline gives CDR1 SQVTM, CDR2 ANQGSEA.

The chain carries TRBV13 and TRBJ1-4, with TRBD1 identical over 10 bases. Trimming removed 3 bases from V and 7 bases from J; junction bases left unmatched: 5. This CDR3 comprises 15 residues. From germline, CDR1 is PRHDT and CDR2 FYEKMQ (reference sequence). The CDR3 DNA reads as TGTGCCAGCAGCTTCTCCGGGACAGGGGTTGAAAAACTGTTTTTT. It codes for CASSFSGTGVEKLFF.

The CDR3 here is CAWSKKRSGANVLTF. CDR3 DNA: TGTGCCTGGAGTAAAAAGAGGTCTGGGGCCAACGTCCTGACTTTC. This chain joins TRBV30 and TRBJ2-6; D ambiguous. The germline V and J ends were trimmed by 2 bases and 1 base, with 9 bases remaining between them. From germline, CDR1 is GTSNPN and CDR2 SVGIG (reference sequence). The CDR3 length is 15 residues.

The chain joins TRBV5-6 to TRBJ1-2; weak D call: TRBD1 (5 bases). V was clipped by 6 bases and J by 8 bases, with 20 bases between them. The CDR3 consists of 14 residues. CDR1 is SGHDT, CDR2 YYEEEE, per germline. The CDR3 loop reads CASTRGQGKGGYTF. The CDR3, as DNA: TGTGCCAGCACCAGAGGGCAGGGTAAAGGCGGCTACACCTTC.

The chain recombines TRBV7-3 with TRBJ2-3; D is possibly TRBD2 (6 bases). Trimming removed 4 bases at V and 0 bases at J, with 11 bases between. Germline loops: CDR1 SGHTA, CDR2 FQGTGA. The CDR3 has 15 amino acids. The CDR3 here is CASSSQTSSTDTQYF. The DNA for the CDR3 is TGTGCCAGCAGCTCTCAGACTAGTAGCACAGATACGCAGTATTTT. The entire variable domain, with the rest obtained from reference TRBV7-3 and TRBJ2-3, is as follows: GAGVSQTPSNKVTEKGKYVELRCDPISGHTALYWYRQSLGQGPEFLIYFQGTGAADDSGLPNDRFFAVRPEGSVSTLKIQRTERGDSAVYLCASSSQTSSTDTQYFGPGTRLTVL.

The chain employs TRBV29-1 and TRBJ2-1; 9 nucleotides align to TRBD2. Germline assignment: CDR1 SQVTM and CDR2 ANQGSEA. This CDR3 is built from 15 residues. The trim removed 6 bases at V and 4 bases at J, leaving 10 bases unmatched. The CDR3 loop reads CSVGVTSGPYNEQFF. As DNA, the CDR3 is TGCAGCGTGGGGGTGACTAGCGGCCCTTACAATGAGCAGTTCTTC.

The chain has TRBV2 and TRBJ2-7; 7 nucleotides align to TRBD1. Per the germline V gene, CDR1 is SNHLY and CDR2 is FYNNEI. The CDR3 runs 12 residues. The trim removed 4 bases at V and 8 bases at J, leaving 5 bases unmatched. The CDR3 DNA reads TGTGCCAGCAGTGTCGGACAGGCCCAGCAGTACTTC. Translation gives CASSVGQAQQYF.

In this sample, this clone turned up once. The CDR3 loop reads CASSIPAGGRGDTQYF. CDR3 in DNA: TGTGCCAGTAGTATTCCGGCGGGAGGGAGGGGAGATACGCAGTATTTT. The rearrangement links TRBV19 to TRBJ2-3; 9 positions agree with TRBD2. V shed 3 bases, J shed 5 bases, and the junction held 9 bases outside the gene matches. This CDR3 contains 16 residues. Germline assignment: CDR1 LNHDA and CDR2 SQIVND (reference sequence).